This T cell receptor (beta chain) was sequenced for a study of shared clonotypes between healthy human individuals. Looking at the study overall: A donor's plate count was three for CD4 naive and three for CD4 memory; CD8 naive had two and CD8 memory one. The study's findings and limits: Incomplete sequencing of sorted subsets was indicated by rarefaction despite large depth. Larger richness was generally estimated for naive than memory subsets.

The CDR3 runs to 13 residues. V trimming: 8 bases; J trimming: 3 bases; junction bases outside the gene matches: 7. Germline lookup yields CDR1 SNHLY and CDR2 FYNNEI. Original processing methods: As immunoSEQ supplied junction-only sequences (without quality scores), filtering differed. Data came from immunoSEQ multiplex PCR; TCRdb stores just in-frame clones and leaves some out. The V and J calls and clone size come from that table; D and trimming were worked out from the DNA. The table records approximately 600,000 clones, 85% to 95% of them present only once. In regard to this clone: The target antigen is unknown.

CD45RO-negative, CCR7-positively selected cells formed the naive CD8 fraction, excluding terminally differentiated effector memory CD45RA+ cells. The chain combines TRBV2 with TRBJ2-7; 7 bases are shared with TRBD1. The TCR sequence derives from a woman aged 25-40 years in good health. Material: naive CD8+ T cells sorted from blood. CDR3 region: CASDWTGGYEQYF. The DNA of the CDR3 is TGTGCCAGCGACTGGACAGGCGGCTACGAGCAGTACTTC.